The 17 T cell receptor beta chains reported below all come from one sample, sequenced in a study of T-cell memory formation after mild COVID-19 listed by TCRdb under 2021. Receptor amplification or capture employed 5' RACE. The sequencer was an Illumina NovaSeq 6000. TCRdb reanalyzed the raw reads on its own, using fastp at Q25 for trimming and MiXCR for clone calling, and kept in-frame beta chains. CDR3 protein sequences are deduplicated, and each keeps its most common genes and DNA. Here the sample has about 120,000 distinct CDR3 sequences; 22% occur a single time. Approximately 40% of the sample is held by the ten biggest clonotypes. Source material: PBMCs or a T cell subset sorted from them (not recorded which). These receptors came from a man younger than 35 who had mild COVID-19 (a few samples of this study predate the infection). The sample titles of this study are shuffled in the database, so cell type and time point are left out; the donor was told from shared clones.

In its sample, this clonotype was seen many times. The rearrangement uses TRBV20-1 and TRBJ2-3; tentatively, D is TRBD1 or TRBD2 (6 bases each). This CDR3 spans 18 amino acids. V lost 1 base and J 2 bases, leaving 22 bases between the germline ends. Germline-derived CDR1 and CDR2 are DFQATT and SNEGSKA (reference sequence). This CDR3 is CSARGRRTTRGTTDTQYF. Written as DNA, the CDR3 is TGCAGTGCTAGAGGCAGGCGAACGACTAGGGGGACCACAGATACGCAGTATTTT.

This clonotype was detected only a few times. The chain's CDR3 is CASSTRFGYEQYF. In DNA, the CDR3 is TGCGCCAGCAGCACACGGTTTGGCTACGAGCAGTACTTC. The chain is built from TRBV4-1 and TRBJ2-7; D unclear. Germline V gives CDR1 MGHRA, CDR2 YSYEKL. The CDR3 runs to 13 residues. Trimming took 5 bases from V and 3 from J, leaving 11 bases between them.

The table lists this clonotype with a few counts. This sequence joins TRBV6-6 and TRBJ2-3; D not certain. Germline loops: CDR1 MNHNY, CDR2 SVGAGI (reference sequence). There are 11 residues in the CDR3. The germline V and J ends were trimmed by 4 bases and 4 bases, with 3 bases remaining between them. The DNA of the CDR3 is TGTGCCAGCAGTTTCCCAGATACGCAGTATTTT. The encoded protein is CASSFPDTQYF.

This clonotype occurred a few times. The chain is built from TRBV6-2 or TRBV6-3 and TRBJ2-7; TRBD1 is a possible D gene (6 bases). CDR1 is MNHEY, CDR2 SVGEGT, per germline. Trimming pared 6 bases from V and 3 bases from J, leaving 18 bases between. This CDR3 spans 15 amino acids. The CDR3 is CASSIGTKGYYEQYV. CDR3 bases: TGTGCCAGCAGCATTGGGACAAAGGGGTACTACGAGCAGTACGTC.

The chain combines TRBV5-1 with TRBJ1-2; 11 bases fit TRBD1. The CDR3 has 19 amino acids. The V and J ends lost 1 base and 6 bases, in that order; junction bases with no gene match: 17. Germline-derived CDR1 and CDR2 are SGHRS and YFSETQ. Here the CDR3 reads CASSLYSSTGTGGLDGYTF. CDR3 nucleotide sequence: TGCGCCAGCAGCTTGTACTCGAGTACCGGGACAGGGGGACTGGATGGCTACACCTTC.

This clonotype was detected only once. This chain links TRBV4-1 with TRBJ1-4; TRBD1 might be the D (5 bases). V was pared by 4 bases and J by 2 bases, with 11 bases between. Germline V CDR1 and CDR2: MGHRA, YSYEKL. The CDR3 runs 15 residues. The CDR3 DNA is TGCGCCAGCAGCCCCAGGGAATCGACTAATGAAAAACTGTTTTTT. Translated: CASSPRESTNEKLFF.

This clonotype was seen only a few times. The chain is built from TRBV7-6 and TRBJ2-3; perhaps D is TRBD1 or TRBD2 (5 bases each). Germline lookup yields CDR1 SGHVS and CDR2 FNYEAQ. V was pared by 4 bases and J by 6 bases, with 8 bases between. The CDR3 totals 12 residues. CDR3 in DNA: TGTGCCAGCAGCTGGGGGAGTGATACGCAGTATTTT. Translating gives CASSWGSDTQYF.

CDR3 nucleotides: TGTGCCAGCAGCTTGACTTACGGGGTCGGCGGGGAGCTGTTTTTT. It yields the protein CASSLTYGVGGELFF. The rearrangement links TRBV5-5 to TRBJ2-2; D perhaps matches TRBD2 (5 bases). Trimming took 1 base from V and 7 from J, leaving 14 bases between them. The V gene's germline CDR1 is SGHKS and CDR2 YYEKEE (reference sequence). This CDR3 is 15 amino acids long.

This clonotype was found a few times. The rearrangement links TRBV24-1 to TRBJ2-7; D possibly uses TRBD1 or TRBD2 (5 bases each). Trimming left V 3 bases short and J 5 bases short, with 13 bases between. Germline V lookup: CDR1 KGHDR, CDR2 SFDVKD. The CDR3 covers 14 residues. CDR3 sequence reads: CATSDPTTGHEQYV. The DNA for the CDR3 is TGTGCCACCAGTGATCCAACGACGGGGCACGAGCAGTACGTC.

This clonotype appeared a few times. CDR3 sequence (DNA): TGCGCCAGCAGCCAAAGGGTGGACACCGGGGAGCTGTTTTTT. Translated, it gives CASSQRVDTGELFF. The genes are TRBV4-3 and TRBJ2-2; D ambiguous. This CDR3 contains 14 residues. Per the germline V gene, CDR1 is LGHNA and CDR2 is YSLEER. V lost 2 bases and J 3 bases, leaving 7 bases between the germline ends.

The chain combines TRBV27 with TRBJ1-1, with TRBD1 as a possible D gene (5 bases). Germline lookup yields CDR1 MNHEY and CDR2 SMNVEV (reference sequence). CDR3 length equals 12 residues. The V gene lost 7 bases and the J gene lost 5 bases, with 11 bases spanning the gap. CDR3 bases: TGTGCCAGCAAGGATTGGGGGACTGAAGCTTTCTTT. Translated, it gives CASKDWGTEAFF.

The V call is TRBV5-1, the J call TRBJ1-1, with a weak D call TRBD1 (5 bases). CDR1 is SGHRS and CDR2 is YFSETQ in the germline V gene. V lost 1 base and J lost 5, with 18 bases in between. There are 16 residues in the CDR3. The CDR3 region is CASSLYGPGSGTEAFF. CDR3 in DNA: TGCGCCAGCAGCTTGTACGGGCCAGGGAGCGGAACTGAAGCTTTCTTT.

The rearrangement uses TRBV6-2 or TRBV6-3 and TRBJ1-5, with D unresolved. The germline V gene has CDR1 MNHEY and CDR2 SVGEGT. The CDR3 spans 17 residues. V was clipped by 4 bases and J by 2 bases, with 18 bases between them. The CDR3 here is CASSFRAYGVGNQPQHF. CDR3 nucleotide sequence: TGTGCCAGCAGTTTCCGGGCGTACGGAGTGGGCAATCAGCCCCAGCATTTT.

By frequency in the sample, this clonotype is medium-sized. The chain has TRBV6-4 and TRBJ2-2, with D possibly being TRBD1 (5 bases). Trimming stripped 2 bases from V and 4 bases from J, with 5 bases between. Germline values: CDR1 MRHNA, CDR2 SNTAGT. There are 13 residues in the CDR3. The CDR3 loop is CASSDRGTGELFF. The CDR3 DNA follows: TGTGCCAGCAGTGACAGGGGCACCGGGGAGCTGTTTTTT.

The V and J genes are TRBV4-1 and TRBJ2-7; 7 positions agree with TRBD2. Germline CDR1 and CDR2: MGHRA and YSYEKL. This CDR3 has 15 amino acids. The V and J ends lost 1 base and 0 bases, in that order; junction bases with no gene match: 3. CDR3 in amino acids: CASSQVGGGSYEQYF. The CDR3, as DNA: TGCGCCAGCAGCCAAGTTGGGGGGGGCTCCTACGAGCAGTACTTC.

This clonotype was seen a handful of times. The chain combines TRBV7-9 with TRBJ1-6, with D hard to call. The CDR3 sequence is 13 residues long. Trimming took off 4 bases at V and 5 bases at J, with 6 bases between the two ends. CDR1 SEHNR and CDR2 FQNEAQ come from the germline V gene (reference sequence). CDR3 sequence (DNA): TGTGCCAGCAGCTCCGGACATAATTCACCCCTCCACTTT. Its protein is CASSSGHNSPLHF.

The genes are TRBV9 and TRBJ2-5; D unresolved. Germline values: CDR1 SGDLS, CDR2 YYNGEE. CDR3 size: 13 residues. The germline V and J ends were trimmed by 6 bases and 1 base, with 10 bases remaining between them. The CDR3 DNA follows: TGTGCCAGCAAACCGCCACTCCAAGAGACCCAGTACTTC. The encoded protein is CASKPPLQETQYF.